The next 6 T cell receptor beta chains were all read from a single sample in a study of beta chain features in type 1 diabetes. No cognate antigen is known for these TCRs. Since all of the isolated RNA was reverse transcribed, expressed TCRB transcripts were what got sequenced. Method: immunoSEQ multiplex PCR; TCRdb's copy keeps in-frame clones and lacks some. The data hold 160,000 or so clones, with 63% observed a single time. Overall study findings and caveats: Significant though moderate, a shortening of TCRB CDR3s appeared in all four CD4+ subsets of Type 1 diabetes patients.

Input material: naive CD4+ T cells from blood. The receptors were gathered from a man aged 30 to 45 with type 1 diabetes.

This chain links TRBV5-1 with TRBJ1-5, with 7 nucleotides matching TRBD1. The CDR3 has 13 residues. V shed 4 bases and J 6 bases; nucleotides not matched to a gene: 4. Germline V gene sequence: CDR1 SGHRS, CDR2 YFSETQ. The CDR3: CASSVDRAQPQHF. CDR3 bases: TGCGCCAGCAGCGTTGACAGGGCTCAGCCCCAGCATTTT.

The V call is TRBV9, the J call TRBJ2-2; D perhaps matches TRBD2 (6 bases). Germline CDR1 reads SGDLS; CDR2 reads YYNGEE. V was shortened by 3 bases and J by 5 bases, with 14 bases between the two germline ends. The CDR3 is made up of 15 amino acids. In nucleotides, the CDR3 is TGTGCCAGCAGCGAATCCCCGACTAGTACCGGGGAGCTGTTTTTT. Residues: CASSESPTSTGELFF.

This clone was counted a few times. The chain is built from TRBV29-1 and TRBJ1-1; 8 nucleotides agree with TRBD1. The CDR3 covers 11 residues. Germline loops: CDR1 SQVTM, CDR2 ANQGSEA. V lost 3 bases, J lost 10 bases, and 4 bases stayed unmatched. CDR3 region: CSVDGQGRAFF. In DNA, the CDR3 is TGCAGCGTTGATGGACAGGGAAGAGCTTTCTTT.

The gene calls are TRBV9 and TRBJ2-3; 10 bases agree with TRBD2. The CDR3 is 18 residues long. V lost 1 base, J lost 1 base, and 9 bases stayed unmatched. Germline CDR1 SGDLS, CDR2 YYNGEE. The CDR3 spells CASSVRSGGAQGTDTQYF. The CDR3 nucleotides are TGTGCCAGCAGCGTAAGGAGCGGGGGGGCCCAGGGCACAGATACGCAGTATTTT.

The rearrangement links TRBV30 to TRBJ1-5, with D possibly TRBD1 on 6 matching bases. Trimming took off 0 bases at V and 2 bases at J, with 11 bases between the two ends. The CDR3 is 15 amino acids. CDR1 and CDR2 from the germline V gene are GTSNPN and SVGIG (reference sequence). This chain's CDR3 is CAWSVPDSRNQPQHF. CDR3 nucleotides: TGTGCCTGGAGTGTACCGGACAGCCGCAATCAGCCCCAGCATTTT. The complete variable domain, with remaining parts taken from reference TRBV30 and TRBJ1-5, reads SQTIHQWPATLVQPVGSPLSLECTVEGTSNPNLYWYRQAAGRGLQLLFYSVGIGQISSEVPQNLSASRPQDRQFILSSKKLLLSDSGFYLCAWSVPDSRNQPQHFGDGTRLSIL.

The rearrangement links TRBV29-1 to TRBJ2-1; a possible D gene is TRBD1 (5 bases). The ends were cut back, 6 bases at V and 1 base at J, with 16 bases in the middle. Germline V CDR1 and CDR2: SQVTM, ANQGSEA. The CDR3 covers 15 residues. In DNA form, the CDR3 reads TGCAGCGTCAGGCCCCAGGGCTCATCCTACAATGAGCAGTTCTTC. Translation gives CSVRPQGSSYNEQFF.